The 26 T cell receptor beta chains listed next were all sequenced from one sample in a study of T-cell memory formation after mild COVID-19. One entry per CDR3 protein results from TCRdb running MiXCR on the 5' RACE reads. The sample yields roughly 410,000 distinct CDR3 sequences, roughly 24% seen once. Sequencing was done on a sample of PBMCs or a T cell subset sorted from them (not recorded which). The receptors were sampled from an adult woman who had mild COVID-19 (a few samples of this study predate the infection). Cell type and time point are not known.

CDR3 DNA: TGCGCCAGCAGCGAGCATTTAGCGGGGAGCACAGATACGCAGTATTTT. Amino acid sequence: CASSEHLAGSTDTQYF. V gene TRBV4-1 combines with J gene TRBJ2-3; 8 nucleotides agree with TRBD2. J gave up 0 bases and V 5 bases, and 7 bases lay outside the gene matches. CDR1 MGHRA and CDR2 YSYEKL come from the germline V gene. The CDR3 loop spans 16 amino acids.

The chain has TRBV19 and TRBJ2-1; D uncertain. The V end was cut by 1 base, the J end by 5 bases, with 12 bases between. Germline V CDR1 and CDR2: LNHDA, SQIVND (reference sequence). The CDR3 contains 15 residues. The CDR3 protein is CASSIGGRINNEQFF. As DNA, the CDR3 is TGTGCCAGTAGTATAGGAGGCAGGATCAACAATGAGCAGTTCTTC.

This clonotype was seen a handful of times. CDR3 region: CASSILASGSPLHF. CDR3 sequence (DNA): TGTGCCAGCAGTATATTGGCCAGCGGTTCACCCCTCCACTTT. The chain is built from TRBV12-3 or TRBV12-4 and TRBJ1-6; D unclear. V was shortened by 5 bases and J by 9 bases, with 14 bases between the two germline ends. CDR3 size: 14 residues.

There are a few counts of this clonotype. V gene TRBV12-3 or TRBV12-4 combines with J gene TRBJ2-3; either TRBD1 or TRBD2 may supply D (5 bases each). Trimming stripped 0 bases from V and 6 bases from J, with 19 bases between. The CDR3 runs 17 residues. This chain's CDR3 is CASSLATGPLGLDTQYF. The CDR3 DNA follows: TGTGCCAGCAGTTTAGCAACGGGGCCATTGGGTTTGGATACGCAGTATTTT.

There are a few counts of this clonotype. This chain connects TRBV5-1 to TRBJ1-1; the D is unclear. Trimming removed 1 base from V and 1 base from J, with 8 bases in between. CDR1 SGHRS and CDR2 YFSETQ come from the germline V gene. The CDR3 covers 14 residues. The chain's CDR3 is CASSLFGENTEAFF. The CDR3, as DNA: TGCGCCAGCAGCTTGTTTGGAGAGAACACTGAAGCTTTCTTT. The variable domain in full, with the rest retrieved from reference TRBV5-1 and TRBJ1-1, is KAGVTQTPRYLIKTRGQQVTLSCSPISGHRSVSWYQQTPGQGLQFLFEYFSETQRNKGNFPGRFSGRQFSNSRSEMNVSTLELGDSALYLCASSLFGENTEAFFGQGTRLTVV.

V is TRBV29-1 and J is TRBJ2-7; maybe TRBD1 (5 bases). Trimming took off 1 base at V and 1 base at J, with 8 bases between the two ends. The CDR3 sequence is 13 residues long. The germline CDR1 and CDR2 sequences are SQVTM and ANQGSEA. The CDR3 nucleotides are TGCAGCGTTGAAGTCGACAGATCCTACGAGCAGTACTTC. It yields the protein CSVEVDRSYEQYF.

This clonotype was detected a few times. This chain links TRBV24-1 with TRBJ2-1, with a weak D call TRBD2 (6 bases). CDR1 is KGHDR and CDR2 is SFDVKD in the germline V gene. The CDR3 loop spans 16 amino acids. V was shortened by 4 bases and J by 3 bases, with 15 bases between the two germline ends. The CDR3 nucleotides read TGTGCCACCAGTGAAGACTTGACTAGTGGCTACAATGAGCAGTTCTTC. It specifies CATSEDLTSGYNEQFF.

In this sample, this clonotype turned up many times. This chain joins TRBV5-5 and TRBJ1-1; the D is unclear. The CDR3 is 14 amino acids. Trimming stripped 3 bases from V and 0 bases from J, with 9 bases between. The germline CDR1 and CDR2 sequences are SGHKS and YYEKEE (reference sequence). CDR3 protein: CASSYGLMNTEAFF. The CDR3 nucleotides read TGTGCCAGCAGCTACGGGCTAATGAACACTGAAGCTTTCTTT.

V and J are TRBV15 and TRBJ1-4; D might be TRBD1 (5 bases). Germline CDR1 is LNHNV and CDR2 is YYDKDF (reference sequence). Trimming removed 6 bases at V and 7 bases at J, with 12 bases between. The CDR3 sequence is 13 residues long. DNA of the CDR3: TGTGCCACCAGTGAGGGGCCGCGTGAAAAACTGTTTTTT. This encodes CATSEGPREKLFF. Using reference TRBV15 and TRBJ1-4 for the parts outside the CDR3, the full variable domain is DAMVIQNPRYQVTQFGKPVTLSCSQTLNHNVMYWYQQKSSQAPKLLFHYYDKDFNNEADTPDNFQSRRPNTSFCFLDIRSPGLGDTAMYLCATSEGPREKLFFGSGTQLSVL.

The V and J genes are TRBV9 and TRBJ1-2; 7 positions agree with TRBD1. Germline V gives CDR1 SGDLS, CDR2 YYNGEE. The CDR3 consists of 14 residues. With V trimmed by 4 bases and J by 2 bases, 5 bases remained unmatched. CDR3 nucleotides: TGTGCCAGCAGCAAAGACAGGGTCAACTATGGCTACACCTTC. It is translated as CASSKDRVNYGYTF.

The V call is TRBV5-6, the J call TRBJ2-7; D is uncertain. Trimming took off 4 bases at V and 1 base at J, with 9 bases between the two ends. Germline-derived CDR1 and CDR2 are SGHDT and YYEEEE. The CDR3 length is 13 residues. The CDR3 nucleotides read TGTGCCAGCAGCCCGTCGGAATCCTACGAGCAGTACTTC. As protein: CASSPSESYEQYF.

In its sample, this clonotype was seen a few times. Here the CDR3 DNA reads TGTGCCAGCAGTACAGGGGCTGGAACTAGAGGCTACACCTTC. Encoded protein: CASSTGAGTRGYTF. The V and J genes are TRBV12-3 or TRBV12-4 and TRBJ1-2; 7 bases map to TRBD1. The CDR3 is made up of 14 amino acids. V gave up 5 bases and J gave up 8 bases; unmatched junction bases: 11.

This clonotype has only a few counts. The chain is built from TRBV15 and TRBJ1-5; 7 nucleotides align to TRBD1. Germline values: CDR1 LNHNV, CDR2 YYDKDF (reference sequence). This CDR3 spans 14 amino acids. The V gene end was trimmed by 5 bases and the J gene end by 7 bases; junction bases not matched to a gene: 8. The CDR3 here is CATSLNPGGQPQHF. The CDR3 bases are TGTGCCACCAGCCTCAACCCAGGGGGACAGCCCCAGCATTTT.

The genes are TRBV12-3 or TRBV12-4 and TRBJ2-7; 9 bases agree with TRBD2. This CDR3 is built from 13 residues. V trimming: 0 bases; J trimming: 6 bases; junction bases outside the gene matches: 0. Here the CDR3 DNA reads TGTGCCAGCAGTTTAGCGCGGGGGGGCGAGCAGTACTTC. Protein sequence: CASSLARGGEQYF.

This clonotype has a single count. This chain uses TRBV20-1 with TRBJ2-2, with TRBD2 matching 13 bases. With V trimmed by 4 bases and J by 3 bases, 5 bases remained unmatched. The length of the CDR3 is 16 residues. In germline, CDR1 is DFQATT, CDR2 SNEGSKA (reference sequence). CDR3 amino acids: CSAKPGLAGDTGELFF. For the CDR3, the DNA is TGCAGTGCTAAACCTGGACTAGCGGGAGACACCGGGGAGCTGTTTTTT.

This clonotype has ten or more counts. The V gene is TRBV12-3 or TRBV12-4, the J gene TRBJ2-7, with a possible D match to TRBD2 (5 bases). With 2 bases removed from V and 3 bases from J, the gap between germline ends came to 8 bases. The CDR3 totals 13 residues. Here the CDR3 DNA reads TGTGCCAGCAGTTTAATGCGGGTCTACGAGCAGTACTTC. It translates to CASSLMRVYEQYF.

This clonotype was found a few times. The chain links TRBV6-5 to TRBJ1-2; tentative D call: TRBD1 (5 bases). The CDR3 has 12 amino acids. V was pared by 4 bases and J by 7 bases, with 10 bases between. Germline loops: CDR1 MNHEY, CDR2 SVGAGI. CDR3 in DNA: TGTGCCAGCAGTTCAACCGGGGGTGGCTACACCTTC. It translates to CASSSTGGGYTF.

The sample holds a few counts of this clonotype. V usage is TRBV15 and J usage is TRBJ2-1; 12 bases map to TRBD2. The CDR3 is 17 residues long. Germline V gene sequence: CDR1 LNHNV, CDR2 YYDKDF (reference sequence). Trimming at V came to 5 bases and at J to 0 bases, leaving 5 bases not matched to a gene. The DNA of the CDR3 is TGTGCCACCAGCTCTACTAGCGGGGGGACCTCCTACAATGAGCAGTTCTTC. It codes for CATSSTSGGTSYNEQFF.

This clonotype was detected a few times. The genes are TRBV20-1 and TRBJ2-6; tentative D call: TRBD1 (6 bases). This CDR3 is 18 amino acids long. With 3 bases removed from V and 0 bases from J, the gap between germline ends came to 18 bases. Germline lookup yields CDR1 DFQATT and CDR2 SNEGSKA (reference sequence). The CDR3 spells CSASRTDRFNSGANVLTF. The CDR3, as DNA: TGCAGTGCTAGTAGGACAGACCGATTTAACTCTGGGGCCAACGTCCTGACTTTC.

This clonotype showed up just once. The junction differs from germline at one of its ends, possibly a read error. The rearrangement links TRBV15 to TRBJ2-7; 7 nucleotides line up with TRBD1. Germline CDR1 and CDR2: LNHNV and YYDKDF (reference sequence). This CDR3 contains 14 residues. The CDR3 nucleotides are TGTACCACCAGCAGAGATCGGGAACGGACAGGGCAGTACTTC. Residues: CTTSRDRERTGQYF.

This chain joins TRBV5-1 and TRBJ1-1; D is unresolved. CDR3 length equals 12 residues. Per germline, CDR1 SGHRS and CDR2 YFSETQ. V dropped 3 bases and J dropped 3 bases, with 6 bases sitting between them. DNA for the CDR3: TGCGCCAGCAGCTGGGGATACACTGAAGCTTTCTTT. Translation: CASSWGYTEAFF.

This clonotype was counted at least ten times. CDR3 protein: CASSLARREKLFF. The DNA of the CDR3 is TGTGCCAGCAGCTTAGCCAGAAGGGAAAAACTGTTTTTT. This chain joins TRBV7-6 and TRBJ1-4; D uncertain. Trimming removed 0 bases at V and 8 bases at J, with 7 bases between. The CDR3 is 13 residues long. From germline, CDR1 is SGHVS and CDR2 FNYEAQ.

This clonotype was seen more than once but under ten times. The chain employs TRBV20-1 and TRBJ2-2; D is possibly TRBD2 (5 bases). The germline V and J ends were trimmed by 0 bases and 4 bases, with 15 bases remaining between them. The CDR3 loop spans 16 amino acids. CDR1 and CDR2 from the germline V gene are DFQATT and SNEGSKA (reference sequence). This chain's CDR3 is CSARDGFSGSTGELFF. The DNA for the CDR3 is TGCAGTGCTAGAGATGGTTTTAGTGGGAGCACCGGGGAGCTGTTTTTT.

A few counts support this clonotype. The V gene is TRBV4-1, the J gene TRBJ1-2; D gene uncertain. The CDR3 contains 15 residues. The V and J ends lost 0 bases and 4 bases respectively, with 12 bases between them. Germline V lookup: CDR1 MGHRA, CDR2 YSYEKL. CDR3 DNA: TGCGCCAGCAGCCAAGATCTAACCCGGGGCTATGGCTACACCTTC. This codes for CASSQDLTRGYGYTF.

The CDR3 nucleotides read TGCGCCAGCGGGGACAGGGGGAACACTGAAGCTTTCTTT. Translation: CASGDRGNTEAFF. This chain joins TRBV5-1 and TRBJ1-1, with 10 nucleotides matching TRBD1. CDR1 and CDR2 (germline): SGHRS, YFSETQ. V gave up 7 bases and J gave up 1 base; unmatched junction bases: 1. CDR3 length: 13 residues.

This chain links TRBV5-1 with TRBJ2-2, with D unclear. V lost 4 bases and J lost 0, with 13 bases in between. Germline assignment: CDR1 SGHRS and CDR2 YFSETQ. The CDR3 extends over 16 amino acids. The chain's CDR3 is CASSLLQLPNTGELFF. DNA for the CDR3: TGCGCCAGCAGCCTTCTACAACTCCCGAACACCGGGGAGCTGTTTTTT.